The 16 T cell receptor beta chains below were found in one sample sequenced in a study of shared clonotypes between healthy human individuals (dated by TCRdb to 2020 to 2022). Libraries were prepared through the immunoSEQ multiplex PCR assay. Drawn from immuneACCESS, this table holds only the in-frame rearrangements with V and J called that TCRdb kept. Clones are partly lost; checked studies trace under half to an unresolved V gene and leave the rest unexplained. The sample yields under 2.5 million clones; about nine tenths were counted once. The ten largest clonotypes hold roughly 0.34% of the sample. The sequenced material came from naive CD4+ T cells from PBMCs. In light of the paper, this sample's cell subset or site label describes: CD45RA+ positively selected. All receptors come from a man between 18 and 29 years old in good health. Some clones in this sample may be carry-over from other donors' samples.

This CDR3 is CSAESRDTQYF. The CDR3 region has the DNA TGCAGTGCTGAGAGCCGAGATACGCAGTATTTT. The chain couples TRBV20-1 to TRBJ2-3; D gene ambiguous. Germline CDR1 reads DFQATT; CDR2 reads SNEGSKA (reference sequence). This CDR3 is 11 amino acids long. Trimming removed 5 bases from V and 5 bases from J, with 8 bases in between.

The rearrangement uses TRBV2 and TRBJ1-1; possible D gene TRBD1, 6 bases. This CDR3 has 13 amino acids. V lost 8 bases and J lost 5, with 15 bases in between. Germline CDR1 reads SNHLY; CDR2 reads FYNNEI. The CDR3 DNA reads as TGTGCCAGCGGACTGAACAGGGAGACTGAAGCTTTCTTT. Protein sequence: CASGLNRETEAFF.

The V gene is TRBV12-2, the J gene TRBJ1-3. TRBV12-2 is shown as a pseudogene. This CDR3 contains 18 residues. The CDR3 loop reads CASRSPRNTERSGNTIYF. In DNA, the CDR3 is TGTGCAAGTCGGTCTCCTCGAAACACGGAGCGCTCTGGAAACACCATATATTTT.

This chain uses TRBV7-8 with TRBJ2-1; unclear D gene. The CDR3 consists of 15 residues. V was cut by 5 bases and J by 4 bases, with 15 bases left in between. Germline loops: CDR1 SGHVS, CDR2 FQNEAQ. This CDR3 is CASSESLTLYNEQFF. In DNA, the CDR3 is TGTGCCAGCAGCGAAAGCCTAACCCTATACAATGAGCAGTTCTTC. Variable domain in full (rest from reference TRBV7-8 and TRBJ2-1): GAGVSQSPRYKVAKRGQDVALRCDPISGHVSLFWYQQALGQGPEFLTYFQNEAQLDKSGLPSDRFFAERPEGSVSTLKIQRTQQEDSAVYLCASSESLTLYNEQFFGPGTRLTVL.

The V call is TRBV27, the J call TRBJ2-2; 13 positions match TRBD2. V lost 8 bases to trimming and J lost 0 bases; unmatched junction nucleotides: 9. CDR3 length: 18 residues. Germline-derived CDR1 and CDR2 are MNHEY and SMNVEV (reference sequence). CDR3 nucleotide sequence: TGTGCCAGCCGACTAGGACTAGCGGGAGCCGCGAACACCGGGGAGCTGTTTTTT. This encodes CASRLGLAGAANTGELFF.

The CDR3 is CASSTGTSYDNEQFF. CDR3 in DNA: TGTGCCAGCTCCACTGGGACTAGCTACGACAATGAGCAGTTCTTC. The rearrangement links TRBV18 to TRBJ2-1, with 9 bases fitting TRBD2. From germline, CDR1 is KGHSH and CDR2 LQKENI. This CDR3 region has 15 residues. J lost 5 bases, V lost 6 bases, and 8 bases had no gene match.

The J gene is TRBJ2-5, the V gene TRBV7-9, with 11 bases matching TRBD1. CDR3 length equals 17 residues. Germline CDR1 is SEHNR and CDR2 is FQNEAQ (reference sequence). Trimming at V came to 0 bases and at J to 4 bases, leaving 7 bases not matched to a gene. The CDR3 sequence: CASSLAHRTGGAETQYF. For the CDR3, the DNA is TGTGCCAGCAGCTTAGCGCACAGGACAGGGGGCGCAGAGACCCAGTACTTC.

V is TRBV5-1 and J is TRBJ1-3, with D perhaps matching TRBD1 (6 bases). Germline values: CDR1 SGHRS, CDR2 YFSETQ. V lost 4 bases and J 4 bases, leaving 15 bases between the germline ends. This CDR3 comprises 15 residues. CDR3 coding DNA: TGCGCCAGCAGCGGCGGACAGCCCGGAGGAAACACCATATATTTT. Amino acids: CASSGGQPGGNTIYF.

The chain recombines TRBV5-1 with TRBJ2-1; 12 nucleotides align to TRBD2. Germline loops: CDR1 SGHRS, CDR2 YFSETQ. J gave up 8 bases and V 0 bases, and 3 bases lay outside the gene matches. The CDR3 contains 15 residues. CDR3 bases: TGCGCCAGCAGCTTGGGACTAGCGGGGGTTTATGAGCAGTTCTTC. Amino acids: CASSLGLAGVYEQFF.

The chain recombines TRBV7-9 with TRBJ2-1, with 12 bases lining up with TRBD2. J lost 8 bases, V lost 2 bases, and 7 bases had no gene match. Germline CDR1 and CDR2: SEHNR and FQNEAQ (reference sequence). The CDR3 spans 16 residues. CDR3 loop: CASSLLAGGPGDEQFF. As DNA, the CDR3 is TGTGCCAGCAGCTTACTAGCGGGAGGGCCGGGGGATGAGCAGTTCTTC.

The rearrangement uses TRBV2 and TRBJ2-4, with 8 bases matching TRBD1. The CDR3 has 14 residues. Germline trimming cut 4 bases from V and 4 bases from J; bases unmatched to any gene: 3. CDR1 is SNHLY and CDR2 is FYNNEI in the germline V gene. The CDR3 spells CASSGTGSKNIQYF. The CDR3 DNA sequence: TGTGCCAGCAGTGGGACAGGGTCAAAAAACATTCAGTACTTC.

The chain joins TRBV2 to TRBJ1-5; TRBD1 matches 10 bases. The CDR3 contains 16 residues. Losses at the gene ends were 6 bases for V and 3 bases for J; bases not matched to a gene: 8. Germline CDR1 and CDR2: SNHLY and FYNNEI. In DNA, the CDR3 is TGTGCCAGCAGGGAACGGACAGGGGGTTACAATCAGCCCCAGCATTTT. This codes for CASRERTGGYNQPQHF.

The chain has TRBV25-1 and TRBJ2-3, with D possibly called TRBD1 or TRBD2 (5 bases each). This CDR3 spans 14 amino acids. The germline CDR1 and CDR2 sequences are MGHDK and SYGVNS. V lost 1 base and J lost 4, with 9 bases in between. In DNA form, the CDR3 reads TGTGCCAGCAGTGAATGGGGGTTGGCAGATACGCAGTATTTT. This gives the protein CASSEWGLADTQYF.

Comments on this clone: Other DNA variants within this sample encode the same CDR3. The J gene is TRBJ2-5, the V gene TRBV7-2; D gene unclear. V was cut by 1 base and J by 2 bases, with 2 bases left in between. Germline CDR1 reads SGHTA; CDR2 reads FQGNSA. CDR3 size: 12 residues. The CDR3 DNA follows: TGTGCCAGCAGCTTAGATCAAGAGACCCAGTACTTC. Its translation is CASSLDQETQYF.

V and J are TRBV29-1 and TRBJ2-7; D call uncertain. V was pared by 4 bases and J by 4 bases, with 8 bases between. Germline V gene lookup returns CDR1 SQVTM and CDR2 ANQGSEA. The CDR3 totals 11 residues. CDR3 protein: CSVGRNYEQYF. The CDR3 DNA follows: TGCAGCGTTGGACGGAATTACGAGCAGTACTTC.

The rearrangement links TRBV5-1 to TRBJ2-7, with 10 bases lining up with TRBD1. CDR3 size: 15 residues. In germline, CDR1 is SGHRS, CDR2 YFSETQ. Trimming cost V 3 bases and J 3 bases; bases outside gene matches: 6. Here the CDR3 reads CASSSTGTGDYEQYF. In DNA form, the CDR3 reads TGCGCCAGCAGCTCGACCGGGACAGGGGACTACGAGCAGTACTTC.